The 9 T cell receptor beta chains listed next were all sequenced from one sample in a study of OX40 agonist ivuxolimab in advanced cancers. The assay was immunoSEQ multiplex PCR, and TCRdb's table has in-frame clones only and misses some. The sample records 80,000 to 100,000 clones, about nine tenths being singletons. The sample was CD4+ or CD8+ T cells sorted from blood, taken in a trial of the OX40 agonist ivuxolimab. The receptors derive from an adult with an advanced solid tumor such as melanoma, head and neck, liver or kidney cancer.

The chain links TRBV4-1 to TRBJ1-1; possibly TRBD1 for D (6 bases). Germline V lookup: CDR1 MGHRA, CDR2 YSYEKL. The CDR3 sequence is 14 residues long. V was pared by 2 bases and J by 1 base, with 8 bases between. The CDR3 sequence is CASSQSTGNTEAFF. The CDR3 DNA follows: TGCGCCAGCAGCCAATCGACAGGGAACACTGAAGCTTTCTTT.

Only a few counts were recorded for this clone. The V and J genes are TRBV6-1 and TRBJ2-3; D possibly uses TRBD1 or TRBD2 (6 bases each). This CDR3 has 15 amino acids. V lost 4 bases and J 1 base, leaving 12 bases between the germline ends. Germline assignment: CDR1 MNHNS and CDR2 SASEGT. The CDR3 DNA is TGTGCCAGCAGTGCGGGGGCATATCGCACAGATACGCAGTATTTT. Encoded protein: CASSAGAYRTDTQYF.

The chain uses TRBV6-1 and TRBJ1-2; D gene unclear. This CDR3 contains 13 residues. V lost 7 bases, J lost 2 bases, and 11 bases lay in between. Germline lookup yields CDR1 MNHNS and CDR2 SASEGT. CDR3 sequence reads: CASTLDGNYGYTF. CDR3 bases: TGTGCCAGCACCCTTGACGGAAACTATGGCTACACCTTC.

The chain recombines TRBV9 with TRBJ2-2, with TRBD1 matching over 12 bases. The CDR3 has 15 residues. Germline V gene lookup returns CDR1 SGDLS and CDR2 YYNGEE. Losses at the gene ends were 4 bases for V and 4 bases for J; bases not matched to a gene: 2. CDR3 region: CASSSGQGATGELFF. The CDR3, as DNA: TGTGCCAGCAGCTCGGGACAGGGGGCCACCGGGGAGCTGTTTTTT.

The chain employs TRBV10-3 and TRBJ1-5, with 8 bases that match TRBD1. The CDR3 contains 15 residues. Germline V gene sequence: CDR1 ENHRY, CDR2 SYGVKD. The V gene end was trimmed by 3 bases and the J gene end by 2 bases; junction bases not matched to a gene: 3. CDR3 loop: CAISDPTGGNQPQHF. CDR3 coding DNA: TGTGCCATCAGTGACCCGACAGGGGGCAATCAGCCCCAGCATTTT.

This chain links TRBV5-4 with TRBJ1-2; TRBD1 matches at 9 bases. The CDR3 consists of 13 residues. Germline values: CDR1 SGHNT, CDR2 YYREEE (reference sequence). V was clipped by 5 bases and J by 5 bases; unmatched bases: 4. As DNA, the CDR3 is TGTGCCAGCAGAACCGGGACAGGGTATGGCTACACCTTC. Encoded protein: CASRTGTGYGYTF.

This clone occurred a few times. The gene calls are TRBV2 and TRBJ1-5; no clear D gene. The CDR3 totals 13 residues. The V end was cut by 2 bases, the J end by 9 bases, with 11 bases between. CDR1 is SNHLY and CDR2 is FYNNEI in the germline V gene. The CDR3 region has the DNA TGTGCCAGCAGTGAAAGGTGGGAGGCGCCCCAGCATTTT. Translation: CASSERWEAPQHF.

This clone was counted only a few times. V gene TRBV27 combines with J gene TRBJ2-1; 7 bases are shared with TRBD2. Germline values: CDR1 MNHEY, CDR2 SMNVEV (reference sequence). The CDR3 runs 18 residues. V lost 5 bases to trimming and J lost 13 bases; unmatched junction nucleotides: 26. CDR3 coding DNA: TGTGCCAGCAGTCCATCCCCTCAGGCGGGAGCGGGTGAGAGGGGACAGTTCTTC. Translation: CASSPSPQAGAGERGQFF.

This chain connects TRBV18 to TRBJ2-7; D uncertain. CDR3 length equals 14 residues. Trimming took off 2 bases at V and 1 base at J, with 9 bases between the two ends. In germline, CDR1 is KGHSH, CDR2 LQKENI. The CDR3 is CASSPFSISYEQYF. In nucleotides, the CDR3 is TGTGCCAGCTCACCATTTTCCATTTCCTACGAGCAGTACTTC.